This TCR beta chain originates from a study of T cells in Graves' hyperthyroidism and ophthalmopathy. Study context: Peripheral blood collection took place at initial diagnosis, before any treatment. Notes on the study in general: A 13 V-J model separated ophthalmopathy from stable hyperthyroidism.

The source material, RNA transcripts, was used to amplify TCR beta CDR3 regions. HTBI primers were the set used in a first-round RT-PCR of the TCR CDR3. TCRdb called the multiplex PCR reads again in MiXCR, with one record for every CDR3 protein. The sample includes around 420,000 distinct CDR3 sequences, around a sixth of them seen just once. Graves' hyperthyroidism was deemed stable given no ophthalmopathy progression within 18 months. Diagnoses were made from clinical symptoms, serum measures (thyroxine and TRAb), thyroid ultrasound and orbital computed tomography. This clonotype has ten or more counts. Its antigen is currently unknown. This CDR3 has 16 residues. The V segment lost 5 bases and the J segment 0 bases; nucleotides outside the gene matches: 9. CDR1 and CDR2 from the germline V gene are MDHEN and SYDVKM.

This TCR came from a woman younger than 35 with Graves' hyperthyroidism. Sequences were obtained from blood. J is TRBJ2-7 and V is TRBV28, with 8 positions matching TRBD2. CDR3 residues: CASSPGGTGSSYEQYF. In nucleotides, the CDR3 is TGTGCCAGCAGTCCGGGGGGGACGGGTTCCTCCTACGAGCAGTACTTC.